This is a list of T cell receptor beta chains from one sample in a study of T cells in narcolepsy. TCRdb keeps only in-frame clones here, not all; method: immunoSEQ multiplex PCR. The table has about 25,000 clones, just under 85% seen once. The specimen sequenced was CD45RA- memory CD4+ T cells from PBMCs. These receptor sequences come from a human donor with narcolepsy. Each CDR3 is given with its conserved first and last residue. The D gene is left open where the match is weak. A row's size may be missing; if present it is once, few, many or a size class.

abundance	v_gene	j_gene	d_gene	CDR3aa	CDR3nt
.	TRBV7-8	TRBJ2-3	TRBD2	CASSPKRGNTQYF	TGTGCCAGCTCCCCCAAGCGGGGCAATACGCAGTATTTT
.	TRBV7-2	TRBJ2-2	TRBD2	CASSRQVAGATGELFF	TGTGCCAGCAGCCGCCAGGTAGCGGGAGCGACCGGGGAGCTGTTTTTT
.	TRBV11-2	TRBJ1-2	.	CASSLGQYYGYTF	TGTGCCAGCAGCTTAGGGCAGTACTATGGCTACACCTTC
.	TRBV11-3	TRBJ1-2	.	CASSLDGERGYTF	TGTGCCAGCAGCTTAGATGGGGAGCGTGGCTACACCTTC
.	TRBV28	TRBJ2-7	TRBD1	CASSTHKTGSSEQYF	TGTGCCAGCAGTACGCACAAGACAGGGAGTTCCGAGCAGTACTTC
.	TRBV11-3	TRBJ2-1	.	CASSPTRASDEQFF	TGTGCCAGCAGCCCGACAAGGGCGAGCGATGAGCAGTTCTTC
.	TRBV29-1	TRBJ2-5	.	CSVDSGAGETQYF	TGCAGCGTTGATTCGGGGGCGGGGGAGACCCAGTACTTC
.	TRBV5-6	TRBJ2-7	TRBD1	CASSLDRGYEQYF	TGTGCCAGCAGCTTAGACAGGGGGTACGAGCAGTACTTC
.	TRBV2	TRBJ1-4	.	CASSDWDEKLFF	TGTGCCAGCAGTGACTGGGATGAAAAACTGTTTTTT
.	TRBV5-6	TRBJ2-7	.	CASRWSKSRPIYEQYF	TGTGCCAGCAGATGGTCGAAGAGTAGGCCTATCTACGAGCAGTACTTC
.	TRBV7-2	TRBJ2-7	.	CASSSQGTYEQYF	TGTGCCAGCAGCTCCCAGGGGACCTACGAGCAGTACTTC
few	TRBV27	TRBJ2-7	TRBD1	CASLLSGQAGEQYF	TGTGCCAGTCTTTTATCGGGACAGGCGGGCGAGCAGTACTTC
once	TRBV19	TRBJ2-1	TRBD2	CASSTGLAGSDEQFF	TGTGCCAGTAGTACGGGACTAGCGGGGAGCGATGAGCAGTTCTTC
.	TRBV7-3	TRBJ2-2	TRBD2	CASSQTSGISPGELFF	TGTGCCAGCAGCCAAACTAGCGGGATATCTCCCGGGGAGCTGTTTTTT